The clone carrying this TCR beta chain came up a few times. Its antigen is unknown. Exclusion criteria comprised uncontrolled infection, other autoimmune disease, pregnancy or lactation. The source of the PBMCs was less than 12 ml of fresh peripheral blood. This entry comes from a study of T cells in Graves' hyperthyroidism and ophthalmopathy. Notes on the study in general: The majority of expanded thyroid clonotypes above 0.001 also appeared in blood.

The ends were cut back, 6 bases at V and 2 bases at J, with 8 bases in the middle. The CDR3 contains 13 residues. Germline V CDR1 and CDR2: MNHNS, SASEGT. There were TCR beta CDR3 regions amplified from RNA transcripts. A set of HTBI primers served as the primers for a first-round RT-PCR of the TCR CDR3. TCRdb re-called the multiplex PCR reads with MiXCR, one entry per CDR3 protein. The profile shows some 250,000 distinct CDR3 sequences, more than 14% of them singletons. Sequencing input: blood. This chain connects TRBV6-1 to TRBJ2-1, with D perhaps being TRBD1 or TRBD2 (6 bases each). The clonotype originates from a woman in her 40s with Graves' hyperthyroidism that later progressed to Graves' ophthalmopathy. The CDR3 region has the DNA TGTGCCAGCAGGGGGGGCCCCTACAATGAGCAGTTCTTC. Protein: CASRGGPYNEQFF.